The 12 T cell receptor beta chains below come from one sample, sequenced in a study of OX40 agonist ivuxolimab in advanced cancers. Method: immunoSEQ multiplex PCR; TCRdb's copy keeps in-frame clones and lacks some. The sample yields some 50,000 clones, more than 75% seen once. This sample comprised CD4+ or CD8+ T cells sorted from blood, obtained in a trial of the OX40 agonist ivuxolimab. The receptors here all came from an adult with an advanced solid tumor such as melanoma, head and neck, liver or kidney cancer.

The chain joins TRBV30 to TRBJ1-6; 9 nucleotides agree with TRBD1. V was pared by 3 bases and J by 7 bases, with 22 bases of the junction left unmatched. CDR3 length: 20 amino acids. Germline V lookup: CDR1 GTSNPN, CDR2 SVGIG (reference sequence). CDR3 coding DNA: TGTGCCTGGAGCTTGGACCTAATTGTGGGGACAGGGTCTGGAAATTCACCCCTCCACTTT. Translating it yields CAWSLDLIVGTGSGNSPLHF.

This chain joins TRBV4-1 and TRBJ2-7; 10 nucleotides agree with TRBD1. The CDR3 is 17 amino acids. Germline CDR1 reads MGHRA; CDR2 reads YSYEKL. Losses at the gene ends were 1 base for V and 3 bases for J; bases not matched to a gene: 9. CDR3 loop: CASSQATGTGESYEQYF. DNA of the CDR3: TGCGCCAGCAGCCAAGCCACCGGGACAGGGGAAAGCTACGAGCAGTACTTC.

This chain joins TRBV6-1 and TRBJ2-1, with TRBD2 identical over 10 bases. Germline assignment: CDR1 MNHNS and CDR2 SASEGT. J gave up 8 bases and V 2 bases, and 12 bases lay outside the gene matches. CDR3 size: 17 residues. This CDR3 reads CASSEISSSGRRDEQFF. The CDR3 DNA reads TGTGCCAGCAGTGAAATATCGTCTAGCGGGAGAAGAGATGAGCAGTTCTTC.

This chain joins TRBV9 and TRBJ1-5; 8 bases are shared with TRBD1. This CDR3 spans 14 amino acids. The junction had 7 bases not matched to a gene; V was cut back by 4 bases and J by 7 bases. The germline V gene has CDR1 SGDLS and CDR2 YYNGEE. CDR3 sequence: CASSPAGGRQPQHF. The DNA of the CDR3 is TGTGCCAGCAGCCCAGCAGGGGGCAGGCAGCCCCAGCATTTT. Together with reference TRBV9 and TRBJ1-5, the CDR3 gives the full variable domain: DSGVTQTPKHLITATGQRVTLRCSPRSGDLSVYWYQQSLDQGLQFLIQYYNGEERAKGNILERFSAQQFPDLHSELNLSSLELGDSALYFCASSPAGGRQPQHFGDGTRLSIL.

The chain carries TRBV27 and TRBJ2-6; perhaps TRBD2 as D (5 bases). CDR3 length: 15 amino acids. V was shortened by 4 bases and J by 0 bases, with 7 bases between the two germline ends. Germline assignment: CDR1 MNHEY and CDR2 SMNVEV (reference sequence). The CDR3 region is CASSSGISGANVLTF. As DNA, the CDR3 is TGTGCCAGCAGTTCCGGGATCTCTGGGGCCAACGTCCTGACTTTC.

The rearrangement joins TRBV5-4 to TRBJ2-2; D is unresolved. The CDR3 runs 15 residues. Germline V gene sequence: CDR1 SGHNT, CDR2 YYREEE (reference sequence). V lost 3 bases, J lost 2 bases, and 11 bases lay in between. The DNA of the CDR3 is TGTGCCAGCAGCTCCAATTGGGGAAACACCGGGGAGCTGTTTTTT. Translated, it gives CASSSNWGNTGELFF.

This clone was detected only once. The chain uses TRBV7-8 and TRBJ2-1; no clear D. Trimming shortened V by 3 bases and J by 4 bases, and 4 bases separated the two germline ends. The CDR3 covers 12 residues. The germline V gene encodes CDR1 SGHVS and CDR2 FQNEAQ. The DNA for the CDR3 is TGTGCCAGCAGCTTTATATACAATGAGCAGTTCTTC. Protein product: CASSFIYNEQFF.

The chain carries TRBV9 and TRBJ2-7, with D maybe TRBD2 (7 bases). The V gene's germline CDR1 is SGDLS and CDR2 YYNGEE. This CDR3 region has 15 residues. The V gene lost 0 bases and the J gene lost 2 bases, with 12 bases spanning the gap. The CDR3 spells CASSVGRGATYEQYF. CDR3 nucleotide sequence: TGTGCCAGCAGCGTAGGACGGGGGGCCACCTACGAGCAGTACTTC.

V and J are TRBV6-1 and TRBJ1-3, with unresolved D. The CDR3 spans 15 residues. CDR1 is MNHNS, CDR2 SASEGT, per germline. V was pared by 0 bases and J by 4 bases, with 10 bases between. The CDR3 spells CASSEALLGGNTIYF. For the CDR3, the DNA is TGTGCCAGCAGTGAAGCGCTTCTGGGAGGAAACACCATATATTTT.

The chain has TRBV28 and TRBJ1-1; D unresolved. Germline V CDR1 and CDR2: MDHEN, SYDVKM. The CDR3 is 13 residues long. Trimming removed 6 bases from V and 4 bases from J, with 12 bases in between. The CDR3 nucleotides are TGTGCCAGCAGCCGTAAGTTAGGCACTGAAGCTTTCTTT. Translated: CASSRKLGTEAFF.

The chain links TRBV4-2 to TRBJ2-7; D not certain. Trimming stripped 1 base from V and 7 bases from J, with 17 bases between. The CDR3 sequence is 15 residues long. Germline V CDR1 and CDR2: LGHNA, YNFKEQ. CDR3 in DNA: TGTGCCAGCAGCCAAGTGGACCAGTACGGGCGAGAGCAGTACTTC. Translation: CASSQVDQYGREQYF.

V usage is TRBV6-5 and J usage is TRBJ2-7; 10 positions match TRBD1. Germline V lookup: CDR1 MNHEY, CDR2 SVGAGI. V dropped 5 bases and J dropped 2; count of bases not matched to a gene: 6. This CDR3 is 15 amino acids long. CDR3 sequence: CASSPDRGLTYEQYF. CDR3 DNA: TGTGCCAGCAGTCCAGACAGGGGGCTTACCTACGAGCAGTACTTC.